This is a list of T cell receptor beta chains from one sample in a study of T cells after yellow fever vaccination. TCRdb processed the 5' RACE reads anew with MiXCR; each CDR3 protein has one entry. The sample has around 300,000 distinct CDR3 sequences, roughly 4.3% seen once; the top ten hold around 25%. Source: PBMCs, taken 5 days after the yellow fever booster vaccination. Receptors originate from a man younger than 30 who received the YFV17D yellow fever vaccine. Both conserved end residues are part of each CDR3. D genes are given only for firm matches. Clone sizes are given selectively: once, few, many, or a class where the clone is expanded.

v_call	j_call	clone_size	d_call	cdr3_nt	cdr3_aa
TRBV20-1	TRBJ2-3	many	NA	TGCAGTGCTAATCTGCCTCCCTCGGGAGATACGCAGTATTTT	CSANLPPSGDTQYF
TRBV5-1	TRBJ2-1	many	NA	TGCGCCAGCGGAGGGGTCGGGTACAATGAGCAGTTCTTC	CASGGVGYNEQFF
TRBV29-1	TRBJ2-6	few	NA	TGCAGCGTTGTATGGGTCGCCAACGTCCTGACTTTC	CSVVWVANVLTF
TRBV5-1	TRBJ1-2	many	NA	TGCGCCAGCAGCTCGGGCCTTTCTAACTATGGCTACACCTTC	CASSSGLSNYGYTF
TRBV9	TRBJ2-5	few	TRBD2	TGTGCCAGCAGCGGGGCGGGGGGAAGACAAGAGACCCAGTACTTC	CASSGAGGRQETQYF
TRBV6-5	TRBJ2-5	many	NA	TGTGCCAGCAGTTCTCGGTCCTACCAAGAGACCCAGTACTTC	CASSSRSYQETQYF
TRBV18	TRBJ1-2	few	NA	TGTGCCAGCTCACCAATCCGGGGTCGGGACTATGGCTACACCTTC	CASSPIRGRDYGYTF
TRBV4-1	TRBJ2-5	many	NA	TGCGCCAGCAGCCCGCCGTTACTCGAGACCCAGTACTTC	CASSPPLLETQYF
TRBV5-1	TRBJ2-3	few	NA	TGCGCCAGCAGTTACCGGACGGAGAGCACAGATACGCAGTATTTT	CASSYRTESTDTQYF
TRBV6-5	TRBJ2-7	few	NA	TGTGCCAGCAGTTACTCTGGACAGAGAAGCCCCTACGAGCAGTACTTC	CASSYSGQRSPYEQYF
TRBV3-1	TRBJ1-4	NA	TRBD1	TGTGCCAGCAGCCGTTCCGGGACAGGGGAGGTAAAACTGTTTTTT	CASSRSGTGEVKLFF
TRBV4-1	TRBJ2-3	NA	TRBD2	TGCGCCAGCAGACCGACTAGCGGGGGGCCTACGCAGTATTTT	CASRPTSGGPTQYF
TRBV7-9	TRBJ2-1	few	NA	TGTGCCAGCAGCTTAGCTCCACAGGGACCCCACAATGAGCAGTTCTTC	CASSLAPQGPHNEQFF
TRBV7-2	TRBJ2-3	few	TRBD2	TGTGCCAGCAGCCGGCGACCCACTAGCGGGGTGGCAGATACGCAGTATTTT	CASSRRPTSGVADTQYF
TRBV11-2	TRBJ2-7	many	NA	TGTGCCAGCAGCTTGATCTCAAGGGCTGAGCAGTACTTC	CASSLISRAEQYF
TRBV6-5	TRBJ2-5	many	NA	TGTGCCAGCAGTACCACCGTGGGCGCGTGGGAGACCCAGTACTTC	CASSTTVGAWETQYF
TRBV20-1	TRBJ1-3	NA	NA	TGCAGTGCCAGTCCCAGCTCTGGAAACACCATATATTTT	CSASPSSGNTIYF
TRBV11-2	TRBJ2-3	NA	NA	TGTGCCAGCAGCTTAGAGACTTCTACTAGCACAGATACGCAGTATTTT	CASSLETSTSTDTQYF
TRBV24-1	TRBJ2-1	many	NA	TGTGCCACCAGTGACAGCGACAGCGGCCCCCACAATGAGCAGTTCTTC	CATSDSDSGPHNEQFF
TRBV7-8	TRBJ2-5	many	TRBD1	TGTGCCAGCAGCTTTGACAGGGTAGGAGGCGAGACCCAGTACTTC	CASSFDRVGGETQYF
TRBV5-1	TRBJ2-5	few	NA	TGCGCCAGCAGCACCAGTGTAATTGGGCAAGAGACCCAGTACTTC	CASSTSVIGQETQYF
TRBV7-9	TRBJ1-6	few	NA	TGTGCCAGCAGCTTACAGGGTTCACCCCTCCACTTT	CASSLQGSPLHF
TRBV29-1	TRBJ2-7	many	NA	TGCAGCGTAGTTAAAAGTGATTCCTACGAGCAGTACTTC	CSVVKSDSYEQYF
TRBV5-1	TRBJ2-7	many	TRBD1	TGCGCCAGCAGTTACTCCGGGACAGGAATCTCCTACGAGCAGTACTTC	CASSYSGTGISYEQYF
TRBV5-6	TRBJ1-5	NA	NA	TGTGCCAGCAGCTTGCTATTCCAGGGAGATCAGCCCCAGCATTTT	CASSLLFQGDQPQHF
TRBV24-1	TRBJ1-1	few	NA	TGTGCCACCAGTGATCCCGGACAAAGGCAAGCTTTCTTT	CATSDPGQRQAFF
TRBV12-3/TRBV12-4	TRBJ2-7	NA	TRBD2	TGTGCCAGCAGTTTTTATGGACTAGCGGGGGGAGTGTACGAGCAGTACTTC	CASSFYGLAGGVYEQYF
TRBV7-9	TRBJ1-2	NA	TRBD1	TGTGCCAGCACCCGATTAGACAGGGGGAACTCTGGCTACACCTTC	CASTRLDRGNSGYTF
TRBV6-5	TRBJ2-3	few	TRBD1	TGTGCCAGCCGGAGGACAGGGGGTCCAGATACGCAGTATTTT	CASRRTGGPDTQYF
TRBV5-1	TRBJ2-3	many	TRBD2	TGCGCCAGCAGCTTAAACCCGGGACTAGCGACAGATACGCAGTATTTT	CASSLNPGLATDTQYF
TRBV30	TRBJ1-2	few	NA	TGTGCCTGGAGTGTATCACAGAGCTATGGCTACACCTTC	CAWSVSQSYGYTF
TRBV29-1	TRBJ2-5	NA	NA	TGCAGCGTCACCCTAGCGAACCAAGAGACCCAGTACTTC	CSVTLANQETQYF
TRBV7-2	TRBJ2-1	NA	TRBD2	TGTGCCAGCAGCTCCGGACTAGCAATTGCTGAGCAGTTCTTC	CASSSGLAIAEQFF
TRBV20-1	TRBJ1-2	few	NA	TGCAGTGCTAGAGATCCGAGGCGGATCTATGGCTACACCTTC	CSARDPRRIYGYTF
TRBV12-3/TRBV12-4	TRBJ1-1	few	NA	TGTGCCACCACACCGGGAGCCCGGATAGATACTGAAGCTTTCTTT	CATTPGARIDTEAFF
TRBV5-1	TRBJ2-2	few	NA	TGCGCCAGCAGCTTAAGACCCGGTGATAACACCGGGGAGCTGTTTTTT	CASSLRPGDNTGELFF
TRBV4-1	TRBJ1-6	many	NA	TGCGCCAGCAGCCCGGATAGCTCCTATAATTCACCCCTCCACTTT	CASSPDSSYNSPLHF
TRBV27	TRBJ2-5	many	NA	TGTGCCAGCAGTTTATCTATTTCGGAGACCCAGTACTTC	CASSLSISETQYF
TRBV5-4	TRBJ2-2	few	NA	TGTGCCAGCAGCTTGGGTCCAGGGGTTACCGGGGAGCTGTTTTTT	CASSLGPGVTGELFF
TRBV6-2/TRBV6-3	TRBJ2-2	many	NA	TGTGCCAGCAGTCTCGGGACGAGGGACACCGGGGAGCTGTTTTTT	CASSLGTRDTGELFF
TRBV5-1	TRBJ1-2	NA	NA	TGCGCCAGCAGCTTGGAGGGGGTTGGCTACACCTTC	CASSLEGVGYTF
TRBV12-3/TRBV12-4	TRBJ1-1	NA	NA	TGTGCCAGCAGCGCCGACAGGAAGGCTGAAGCTTTCTTT	CASSADRKAEAFF
TRBV6-5	TRBJ2-1	few	NA	TGTGCCAGCAGTAGAGCCAGGGGCTACAATGAGCAGTTCTTC	CASSRARGYNEQFF
TRBV20-1	TRBJ1-4	NA	NA	TGCAGTGCGGAGCGACCCCGTAATGAAAAACTGTTTTTT	CSAERPRNEKLFF
TRBV12-3/TRBV12-4	TRBJ1-5	NA	TRBD1	TGTGCCAGCAGGGCGGGACAGTCCAATCAGCCCCAGCATTTT	CASRAGQSNQPQHF
TRBV4-3	TRBJ1-1	NA	NA	TGCGCCAGCAGCCAAGGCTCGGTCGGGTACACTGAAGCTTTCTTT	CASSQGSVGYTEAFF
TRBV5-1	TRBJ2-5	NA	TRBD1	TGCGCCAGCAGCTTGTTCCCAGGGGGCGAGGAGACCCAGTACTTC	CASSLFPGGEETQYF
TRBV7-8	TRBJ2-1	NA	TRBD2	TGTGCCAGCACCGTAGCGGGGGGCAACCACAATGAGCAGTTCTTC	CASTVAGGNHNEQFF
TRBV7-2	TRBJ2-3	many	NA	TGTGCCAGCAGCCCCTCGAGAGCCAGCACAGATACGCAGTATTTT	CASSPSRASTDTQYF
TRBV6-5	TRBJ2-2	NA	NA	TGTGCCAGCAACCCGGGATCCGTCGGGGAGCTGTTTTTT	CASNPGSVGELFF
TRBV5-6	TRBJ1-1	few	TRBD1	TGTGCCAGCAGCTTTGGGACAGGGGGCGTTGAAGCTTTCTTT	CASSFGTGGVEAFF
TRBV7-9	TRBJ2-3	NA	TRBD2	TGTGCCAGCAGAGCGGGGGGCGGGACAGATACGCAGTATTTT	CASRAGGGTDTQYF
TRBV12-5	TRBJ2-3	NA	TRBD1	TGTGCTAGTGGTTTTGGAGGACAGGGCACAGATACGCAGTATTTT	CASGFGGQGTDTQYF
TRBV7-9	TRBJ1-6	NA	NA	TGTGCCAGCAGTCGCCCGTCGGGGGTTGGAAATTCACCCCTCCACTTT	CASSRPSGVGNSPLHF
TRBV5-1	TRBJ1-6	few	NA	TGCGCCAGCAGTTGGGGACTCTCCTCCTATAATTCACCCCTCCACTTT	CASSWGLSSYNSPLHF
TRBV28	TRBJ2-1	few	NA	TGTGCCAGCAGTCCGACCCCTTCGACAGTGCCCAGGGAGCAGTTCTTC	CASSPTPSTVPREQFF
TRBV15	TRBJ1-2	NA	NA	TGTGCCACCAGCAGGAGAGAGGTGGGCAGCGGAAATTTCTATGGCTACACCTTC	CATSRREVGSGNFYGYTF
TRBV20-1	TRBJ2-7	NA	NA	TGCAGTGGGTCCAGCAACAAGTACGAGCAGTACTTC	CSGSSNKYEQYF
TRBV7-9	TRBJ2-2	many	TRBD1	TGTGCCAGCAGCTCCCGGTCCAGGGGGACAAACACCGGGGAGCTGTTTTTT	CASSSRSRGTNTGELFF
TRBV4-1	TRBJ1-1	NA	NA	TGCGCCAGCAGCCCACTTGGGGGACTGAACACTGAAGCTTTCTTT	CASSPLGGLNTEAFF